This T cell receptor (beta chain) comes out of a study of tumor-infiltrating lymphocytes in primary liver carcinoma. Looking at the study overall: The patient population consisted of men and women between 30 and 69 years of age. There were roughly 3.5 to 7.13 million productive TCRbeta reads per sample, a yield similar across tissue types.

The CDR3 length is 15 residues. From germline, CDR1 is SGHAT and CDR2 FQNNGV. As to this clonotype: Its antigen is unidentified. A read error may account for a junction end that differs from germline.

From around 500 ng of total RNA, TCR beta-specific cDNA was reverse-transcribed using a constant-region primer. Modified slightly, ARM-PCR produced TCR beta libraries over three nested multiplex PCR rounds. The two initial PCR rounds, roughly 9 cycles each, used TRBV1-TRBV30 forward and C-beta reverse primers. TCRdb re-derived calls from the multiplex PCR reads in MiXCR, one entry per CDR3 protein. The sample consists of some 110,000 distinct CDR3 sequences, around 64% of them appearing once. Co-extracted RNA and DNA came from 20-30 mg of unsorted bulk tissue. The study's findings and limits: Only around 7.5-25% of top clones occurred in all five tumor regions.

The TCR was taken from a woman aged 55-69 years with primary liver carcinoma and hepatitis B virus infection. This chain joins TRBV11-2 and TRBJ2-4, with D tentatively TRBD2 (6 bases). Sequenced: liver tumor tissue from sampling region 3. Subset here: tumor region T3, left-lateral pole. Written as DNA, the CDR3 is TGTGCCAGTAGCTTAGCGCGTGGGGCGGGAATATTTCAGCACTTC. It is translated as CASSLARGAGIFQHF.